This T cell receptor (beta chain) was sequenced in a study of blood T cell repertoires in COVID-19. Looking at the study overall: The analysed material was cDNA or gDNA that came from T cells, B-cell-depleted T cells, or PBMCs.

This clone has just one count. Under the authors' procedure: From reference gene primer amplification, estimates of nucleated cell counts were derived. Sequencing used immunoSEQ multiplex PCR; TCRdb keeps in-frame clones, though not all of them. Clone size and V and J calls were adopted from that table, with D and trimming inferred from the DNA. The sample lists 100,000 or so clones, around 85% occurring once. V shed 3 bases and J shed 2 bases, with 11 bases lying between them. CDR3 length equals 14 residues. Germline V gene data show CDR1 as MNHEY and CDR2 as SMNVEV (reference sequence). The TCR was taken from a woman aged 45-60 years who had recovered from COVID-19. The sequencing input was PBMCs or T cells enriched from blood (not recorded which). The J gene is TRBJ2-7, the V gene TRBV27; possible D gene TRBD1, 6 bases. The CDR3 DNA sequence: TGTGCCAGCAGTTTGGGGGCTAACGCCTACGAGCAGTACTTC. Translating gives CASSLGANAYEQYF.